Described below is a single TCR beta chain sequence and its context. Combining a sample-barcoded 5' primer with a J-beta primer mix, a second PCR ran for roughly 6 to 12 cycles. Via MiXCR, TCRdb re-called the 5' RACE reads, giving one row per CDR3 protein. The sample lists approximately 810,000 distinct CDR3 sequences; more than 25% were seen once. The sample is drawn from a study of blood T cells in healthy people across ages. The CDR3 has 17 amino acids. Germline V lookup: CDR1 MNHNS, CDR2 SASEGT. V lost 4 bases and J lost 4; bases outside the gene matches: 7. The sequence derives from a woman older than 75 in good health. Sequencing was carried out using blood. The chain is built from TRBV6-1 and TRBJ2-3, with 14 bases lining up with TRBD2. The CDR3 protein is CASSARQTSGGADTQYF. CDR3 coding DNA: TGTGCCAGCAGTGCGCGCCAGACTAGCGGGGGGGCAGATACGCAGTATTTT.